The 4 T cell receptor beta chains in this list originate from one sample, sequenced in a study of blood T cell repertoires in COVID-19 (TCRdb year 2020). Library generation was performed with the immunoSEQ multiplex PCR assay. TCRdb took this table from immuneACCESS and kept in-frame rearrangements with V and J called. Such tables lack part of the clones; where checked against another copy, unresolved V genes explain under half of the gap, and the rest is unexplained. A total of around 140,000 clones appear in this sample, 81% of them only once. Clones ranked in the top ten supply 8.4% of the sample. Sequences were obtained from peripheral blood. The receptors were sampled from a woman between 55 and 75 years old with active or convalescent COVID-19.

In its sample, this clone was seen a few times. The chain joins TRBV10-2 to TRBJ2-3; D perhaps matches TRBD2 (5 bases). Trimming removed 5 bases from V and 2 bases from J, with 17 bases in between. The CDR3 is 16 residues long. Germline V gives CDR1 WSHSY, CDR2 SAAADI. CDR3 nucleotides: TGCGCCAGCAGTTCGGTCTATCGGGGAAACACAGATACGCAGTATTTT. Translating gives CASSSVYRGNTDTQYF.

The rearrangement joins TRBV9 to TRBJ1-3, with D uncertain. The CDR3 sequence is 15 residues long. V dropped 2 bases and J dropped 3 bases, with 12 bases sitting between them. Germline assignment: CDR1 SGDLS and CDR2 YYNGEE. The CDR3 DNA follows: TGTGCCAGCAGCGTGGGAGGGTCGGGTGGAAACACCATATATTTT. Translated: CASSVGGSGGNTIYF.

J is TRBJ1-5 and V is TRBV3-1 (or the pseudogene TRBV3-2); 7 bases match TRBD1. The CDR3 consists of 14 residues. The junction had 4 bases not matched to a gene; V was cut back by 1 base and J by 7 bases. Germline-derived CDR1 and CDR2 are LGHDT and YNNKEL (reference sequence). The CDR3 DNA reads as TGTGCCAGCAGCCAAGGACAGGGCGGGCAGCCCCAGCATTTT. Protein: CASSQGQGGQPQHF.

In DNA form, the CDR3 reads TGCGCCAGCAGCCGTATAGCGGGAGGGCCTTACGAGCAGTACTTC. It yields the protein CASSRIAGGPYEQYF. This chain links TRBV4-1 with TRBJ2-7, with TRBD2 matching over 11 bases. Trimming cost V 4 bases and J 4 bases; bases outside gene matches: 6. CDR1 and CDR2 (germline): MGHRA, YSYEKL. The CDR3 runs to 15 residues.